A selection of T cell receptor beta chains follows, all from one sample in a study of Graves' ophthalmopathy and Graves' hyperthyroidism. TCRdb re-derived calls from the multiplex PCR reads in MiXCR, one entry per CDR3 protein. The table lists 210,000 or so distinct CDR3 sequences, about 32% of them singletons, with 9.1% in the top ten. Sequenced: peripheral blood. Source of these receptors: a man aged 50 to 60 with Graves' ophthalmopathy. Both conserved end residues are part of each CDR3. Each record gives: V gene, CDR3 length, D gene, clone size, J gene, CDR3 protein, CDR3 DNA. A D gene is named only where the DNA matches it firmly. For some rows the clone size is stated as once, few or many, or as a class when expanded; others skip it.

v_call: TRBV27
cdr3_length: 14
d_call: -
clone_size: many
j_call: TRBJ2-7
cdr3_aa: CASSLLGVDYEQYF
cdr3_nt: TGTGCCAGCAGTTTATTAGGGGTCGACTACGAGCAGTACTTC

v_call: TRBV29-1
cdr3_length: 15
d_call: TRBD2
clone_size: many
j_call: TRBJ2-7
cdr3_aa: CSVESMASGIGEQYF
cdr3_nt: TGCAGCGTTGAATCTATGGCTAGCGGGATCGGCGAGCAGTACTTC

v_call: TRBV28
cdr3_length: 12
d_call: -
clone_size: -
j_call: TRBJ1-2
cdr3_aa: CASSLVDSGYTF
cdr3_nt: TGTGCCAGCAGTTTAGTTGACAGTGGCTACACCTTC

v_call: TRBV6-2/TRBV6-3
cdr3_length: 15
d_call: TRBD1
clone_size: many
j_call: TRBJ2-7
cdr3_aa: CASSYSDRGGYEQYF
cdr3_nt: TGTGCCAGCAGTTACTCGGACAGGGGAGGCTACGAGCAGTACTTC

v_call: TRBV7-2
cdr3_length: 17
d_call: TRBD1
clone_size: many
j_call: TRBJ1-1
cdr3_aa: CASSPIPLGQLNTEAFF
cdr3_nt: TGTGCCAGCAGCCCCATTCCGTTGGGACAGTTGAACACTGAAGCTTTCTTT

v_call: TRBV7-2
cdr3_length: 14
d_call: -
clone_size: -
j_call: TRBJ2-7
cdr3_aa: CASSPGGRPHEQYF
cdr3_nt: TGTGCCAGCAGCCCAGGCGGGCGACCCCACGAGCAGTACTTC

v_call: TRBV29-1
cdr3_length: 16
d_call: -
clone_size: many
j_call: TRBJ1-5
cdr3_aa: CSVLVSPQVSNQPQHF
cdr3_nt: TGCAGCGTGTTAGTCAGTCCACAGGTTAGCAATCAGCCCCAGCATTTT

v_call: TRBV27
cdr3_length: 15
d_call: -
clone_size: -
j_call: TRBJ1-6
cdr3_aa: CASSYRRNSNAPLHF
cdr3_nt: TGTGCCAGCAGTTATCGACGAAACTCAAATGCACCCCTCCACTTT

v_call: TRBV6-5
cdr3_length: 15
d_call: TRBD1
clone_size: -
j_call: TRBJ1-1
cdr3_aa: CASSYSYTRDSEAFF
cdr3_nt: TGTGCCAGCAGTTACTCCTACACTCGGGACAGTGAAGCTTTCTTT

v_call: TRBV30
cdr3_length: 12
d_call: -
clone_size: once
j_call: TRBJ1-1
cdr3_aa: CAWGEVNTEAFF
cdr3_nt: TGTGCCTGGGGGGAGGTGAACACTGAAGCTTTCTTT

v_call: TRBV7-2
cdr3_length: 14
d_call: TRBD1
clone_size: many
j_call: TRBJ2-4
cdr3_aa: CASSRDRGRVIQYF
cdr3_nt: TGTGCCAGCAGCCGGGACAGGGGGCGCGTCATTCAGTACTTC

v_call: TRBV7-2
cdr3_length: 14
d_call: TRBD1
clone_size: many
j_call: TRBJ2-7
cdr3_aa: CASSVRDRGYEQYF
cdr3_nt: TGTGCCAGCAGCGTCCGGGACAGGGGTTACGAGCAGTACTTC

v_call: TRBV28
cdr3_length: 16
d_call: TRBD2
clone_size: many
j_call: TRBJ2-5
cdr3_aa: CASSSPGLAGGETQYF
cdr3_nt: TGTGCCAGCAGTTCCCCGGGACTAGCGGGCGGAGAGACCCAGTACTTC

v_call: TRBV11-3
cdr3_length: 13
d_call: TRBD1
clone_size: many
j_call: TRBJ1-2
cdr3_aa: CASGGQGSRGYTF
cdr3_nt: TGTGCCAGCGGGGGACAGGGGTCGAGGGGCTACACCTTC

v_call: TRBV20-1
cdr3_length: 13
d_call: -
clone_size: -
j_call: TRBJ2-7
cdr3_aa: CSARDVKDYEQYF
cdr3_nt: TGCAGTGCTAGAGATGTGAAGGACTACGAGCAGTACTTC

v_call: TRBV7-2
cdr3_length: 14
d_call: -
clone_size: -
j_call: TRBJ1-2
cdr3_aa: CASSLRQQNYGYTF
cdr3_nt: TGTGCCAGCAGCTTACGTCAGCAGAACTATGGCTACACCTTC

v_call: TRBV12-3/TRBV12-4
cdr3_length: 14
d_call: -
clone_size: few
j_call: TRBJ1-1
cdr3_aa: CASSPTRVGHAAFF
cdr3_nt: TGTGCCAGCAGCCCTACCAGGGTCGGACATGCAGCTTTCTTT

v_call: TRBV6-5
cdr3_length: 15
d_call: -
clone_size: many
j_call: TRBJ2-7
cdr3_aa: CASSYGQSSSYEQYF
cdr3_nt: TGTGCCAGCAGTTACGGACAGTCTAGCTCCTACGAGCAGTACTTC

v_call: TRBV24-1
cdr3_length: 15
d_call: -
clone_size: -
j_call: TRBJ2-5
cdr3_aa: CATSDSLGGRETQYF
cdr3_nt: TGTGCCACCAGTGATTCGTTAGGTGGGAGGGAGACCCAGTACTTC

v_call: TRBV27
cdr3_length: 13
d_call: -
clone_size: many
j_call: TRBJ1-5
cdr3_aa: CASSFVVNQPQHF
cdr3_nt: TGTGCCAGCAGTTTTGTAGTGAATCAGCCCCAGCATTTT

v_call: TRBV27
cdr3_length: 13
d_call: TRBD1
clone_size: few
j_call: TRBJ1-1
cdr3_aa: CASRPGQGTEAFF
cdr3_nt: TGTGCCAGCAGACCGGGACAGGGCACTGAAGCTTTCTTT

v_call: TRBV28
cdr3_length: 14
d_call: TRBD1
clone_size: -
j_call: TRBJ2-7
cdr3_aa: CASTRDRATYEQYF
cdr3_nt: TGTGCCAGCACCCGGGACAGGGCGACCTACGAGCAGTACTTC

v_call: TRBV6-2/TRBV6-3
cdr3_length: 15
d_call: -
clone_size: many
j_call: TRBJ2-2
cdr3_aa: CASSLPIDYTGELFF
cdr3_nt: TGTGCCAGCAGTTTACCCATAGACTACACCGGGGAGCTGTTTTTT

v_call: TRBV25-1
cdr3_length: 19
d_call: TRBD1
clone_size: many
j_call: TRBJ1-1
cdr3_aa: CASSEYYPGTGGTNTEAFF
cdr3_nt: TGTGCCAGCAGTGAATATTATCCCGGGACAGGGGGCACGAACACTGAAGCTTTCTTT

v_call: TRBV5-1
cdr3_length: 15
d_call: TRBD1
clone_size: once
j_call: TRBJ1-2
cdr3_aa: CASNDLRDRGSRYTF
cdr3_nt: TGCGCCAGCAACGACCTCCGGGACAGGGGAAGTCGCTACACCTTC

v_call: TRBV13
cdr3_length: 15
d_call: -
clone_size: many
j_call: TRBJ2-5
cdr3_aa: CASSPRQEDQETQYF
cdr3_nt: TGTGCCAGCAGCCCTCGACAGGAAGATCAAGAGACCCAGTACTTC

v_call: TRBV13
cdr3_length: 16
d_call: TRBD1
clone_size: many
j_call: TRBJ2-7
cdr3_aa: CASSPHHRGFSYEQYF
cdr3_nt: TGTGCCAGCAGCCCACACCACAGGGGATTCTCCTACGAGCAGTACTTC

v_call: TRBV7-2
cdr3_length: 14
d_call: TRBD2
clone_size: -
j_call: TRBJ2-7
cdr3_aa: CASSLIAGEYEQYF
cdr3_nt: TGTGCCAGCAGCTTGATCGCGGGAGAATACGAGCAGTACTTC

v_call: TRBV7-2
cdr3_length: 15
d_call: TRBD2
clone_size: -
j_call: TRBJ2-7
cdr3_aa: CASSYSEGLEYEQYF
cdr3_nt: TGTGCCAGCAGTTACTCGGAGGGACTAGAGTACGAGCAGTACTTC

v_call: TRBV12-3/TRBV12-4
cdr3_length: 15
d_call: -
clone_size: many
j_call: TRBJ2-7
cdr3_aa: CASSSPLGTTYEQYF
cdr3_nt: TGTGCCAGCAGTTCCCCCCTCGGGACCACCTACGAGCAGTACTTC

v_call: TRBV12-3/TRBV12-4
cdr3_length: 14
d_call: -
clone_size: many
j_call: TRBJ2-5
cdr3_aa: CASSSRDFQETQYF
cdr3_nt: TGTGCCAGCAGTTCCCGGGACTTCCAAGAGACCCAGTACTTC

v_call: TRBV6-1
cdr3_length: 13
d_call: -
clone_size: many
j_call: TRBJ1-5
cdr3_aa: CASSREVDQPQHF
cdr3_nt: TGTGCCAGTAGCAGGGAGGTAGATCAGCCCCAGCATTTT

v_call: TRBV5-5
cdr3_length: 15
d_call: -
clone_size: many
j_call: TRBJ1-1
cdr3_aa: CASSLAPSWNTEAFF
cdr3_nt: TGTGCCAGCAGCTTAGCCCCTTCCTGGAACACTGAAGCTTTCTTT

v_call: TRBV7-2
cdr3_length: 15
d_call: -
clone_size: few
j_call: TRBJ2-5
cdr3_aa: CASSSGLWGQETQYF
cdr3_nt: TGTGCCAGCAGTTCGGGTTTATGGGGACAAGAGACCCAGTACTTC

v_call: TRBV6-5
cdr3_length: 13
d_call: -
clone_size: -
j_call: TRBJ2-5
cdr3_aa: CASSSTRRETQYF
cdr3_nt: TGTGCCAGCAGCTCTACTAGGAGGGAGACCCAGTACTTC

v_call: TRBV6-2/TRBV6-3
cdr3_length: 12
d_call: -
clone_size: -
j_call: TRBJ1-5
cdr3_aa: CASSYWGQPQHF
cdr3_nt: TGTGCCAGCAGTTACTGGGGACAGCCCCAGCATTTT

v_call: TRBV7-8
cdr3_length: 17
d_call: -
clone_size: -
j_call: TRBJ2-2
cdr3_aa: CASSLLKNGPNTGELFF
cdr3_nt: TGTGCCAGCAGCTTATTGAAAAACGGCCCGAACACCGGGGAGCTGTTTTTT

v_call: TRBV14
cdr3_length: 17
d_call: TRBD1
clone_size: many
j_call: TRBJ1-2
cdr3_aa: CASSQTGTVNFNYGYTF
cdr3_nt: TGTGCCAGCAGCCAAACCGGGACAGTGAACTTTAACTATGGCTACACCTTC

v_call: TRBV6-5
cdr3_length: 15
d_call: -
clone_size: many
j_call: TRBJ1-1
cdr3_aa: CASSYSPHLNTEAFF
cdr3_nt: TGTGCCAGCAGTTACTCCCCTCATTTGAACACTGAAGCTTTCTTT

v_call: TRBV12-5
cdr3_length: 16
d_call: TRBD1
clone_size: -
j_call: TRBJ1-5
cdr3_aa: CASGIGTGVRNQPQHF
cdr3_nt: TGTGCTAGTGGTATCGGGACAGGGGTGCGCAATCAGCCCCAGCATTTT

v_call: TRBV7-8
cdr3_length: 14
d_call: -
clone_size: many
j_call: TRBJ1-5
cdr3_aa: CASSLVPVGQPQHF
cdr3_nt: TGTGCCAGCAGCTTAGTCCCGGTTGGTCAGCCCCAGCATTTT

v_call: TRBV24-1
cdr3_length: 14
d_call: TRBD1
clone_size: -
j_call: TRBJ2-5
cdr3_aa: CVTSDRTGQETQYF
cdr3_nt: TGTGTCACCAGTGATCGGACAGGACAAGAGACCCAGTACTTC

v_call: TRBV11-1
cdr3_length: 17
d_call: TRBD1
clone_size: few
j_call: TRBJ1-5
cdr3_aa: CASSSDQQGAWNQPQHF
cdr3_nt: TGTGCCAGCAGCTCGGATCAGCAGGGGGCCTGGAATCAGCCCCAGCATTTT

v_call: TRBV28
cdr3_length: 16
d_call: TRBD1
clone_size: -
j_call: TRBJ2-2
cdr3_aa: CASRPDRGGNTGELFF
cdr3_nt: TGTGCCAGCAGACCTGACAGGGGAGGTAACACCGGGGAGCTGTTTTTT

v_call: TRBV30
cdr3_length: 14
d_call: -
clone_size: few
j_call: TRBJ2-7
cdr3_aa: CAWSVGGTESEQYF
cdr3_nt: TGTGCCTGGAGTGTAGGAGGTACTGAGAGCGAGCAGTACTTC

v_call: TRBV28
cdr3_length: 13
d_call: TRBD1
clone_size: many
j_call: TRBJ2-7
cdr3_aa: CASSRQGANEQYF
cdr3_nt: TGTGCCAGCAGCCGACAGGGGGCGAACGAGCAGTACTTC

v_call: TRBV6-2/TRBV6-3
cdr3_length: 13
d_call: -
clone_size: -
j_call: TRBJ1-2
cdr3_aa: CASSYSPTGGYTF
cdr3_nt: TGTGCCAGCAGTTACTCACCGACTGGAGGCTACACCTTC

v_call: TRBV4-2
cdr3_length: 15
d_call: -
clone_size: many
j_call: TRBJ2-7
cdr3_aa: CASSPEISPHYEQYF
cdr3_nt: TGTGCCAGCAGCCCGGAGATCTCTCCACACTACGAGCAGTACTTC

v_call: TRBV19
cdr3_length: 14
d_call: -
clone_size: many
j_call: TRBJ2-2
cdr3_aa: CASSISDTTGELFF
cdr3_nt: TGTGCCAGTAGTATAAGCGATACAACCGGGGAGCTGTTTTTT

v_call: TRBV2
cdr3_length: 14
d_call: -
clone_size: -
j_call: TRBJ1-5
cdr3_aa: CASSEGFTSQPQHF
cdr3_nt: TGTGCCAGCAGCGAAGGGTTTACAAGTCAGCCCCAGCATTTT